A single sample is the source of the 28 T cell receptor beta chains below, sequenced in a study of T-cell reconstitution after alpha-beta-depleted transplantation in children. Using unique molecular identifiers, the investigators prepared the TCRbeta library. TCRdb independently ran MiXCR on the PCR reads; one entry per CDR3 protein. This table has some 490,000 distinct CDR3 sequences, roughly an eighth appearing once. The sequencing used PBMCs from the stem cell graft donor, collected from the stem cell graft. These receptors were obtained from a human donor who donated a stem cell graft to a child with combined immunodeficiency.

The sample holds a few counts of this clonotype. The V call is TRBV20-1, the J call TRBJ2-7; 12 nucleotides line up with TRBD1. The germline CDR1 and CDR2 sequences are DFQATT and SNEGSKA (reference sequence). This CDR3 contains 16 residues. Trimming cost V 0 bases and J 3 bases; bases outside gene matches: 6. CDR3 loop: CSARDNWDRGLYEQYF. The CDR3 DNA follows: TGCAGTGCTAGAGATAACTGGGACAGGGGGCTCTACGAGCAGTACTTC.

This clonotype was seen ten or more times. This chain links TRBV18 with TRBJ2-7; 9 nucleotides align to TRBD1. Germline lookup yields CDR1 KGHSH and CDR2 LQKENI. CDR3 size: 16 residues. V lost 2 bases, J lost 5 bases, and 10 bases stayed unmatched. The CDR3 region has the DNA TGTGCCAGCTCACCAATCGCCACCGGGACAGGGAACGAGCAGTACTTC. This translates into CASSPIATGTGNEQYF.

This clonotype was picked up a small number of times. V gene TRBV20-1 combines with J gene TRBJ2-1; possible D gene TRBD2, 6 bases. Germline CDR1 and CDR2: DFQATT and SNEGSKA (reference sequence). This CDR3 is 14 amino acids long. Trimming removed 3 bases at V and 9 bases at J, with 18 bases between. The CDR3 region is CSARRGRDEGEQFF. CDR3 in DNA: TGCAGTGCTAGGCGGGGCAGGGATGAGGGTGAGCAGTTCTTC.

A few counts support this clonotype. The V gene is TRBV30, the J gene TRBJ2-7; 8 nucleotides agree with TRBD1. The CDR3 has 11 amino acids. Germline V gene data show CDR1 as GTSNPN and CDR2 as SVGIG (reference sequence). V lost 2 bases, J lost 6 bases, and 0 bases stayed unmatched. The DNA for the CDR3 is TGTGCCTGGAGTACAGGGGGCGAGCAGTACTTC. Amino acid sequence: CAWSTGGEQYF.

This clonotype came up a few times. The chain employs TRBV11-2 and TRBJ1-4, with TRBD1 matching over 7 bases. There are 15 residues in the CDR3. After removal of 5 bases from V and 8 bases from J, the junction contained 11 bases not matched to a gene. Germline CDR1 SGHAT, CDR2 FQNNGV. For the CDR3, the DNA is TGTGCCAGCAGCCCTCGACCGGGACAGCGGGAAAAACTGTTTTTT. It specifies CASSPRPGQREKLFF.

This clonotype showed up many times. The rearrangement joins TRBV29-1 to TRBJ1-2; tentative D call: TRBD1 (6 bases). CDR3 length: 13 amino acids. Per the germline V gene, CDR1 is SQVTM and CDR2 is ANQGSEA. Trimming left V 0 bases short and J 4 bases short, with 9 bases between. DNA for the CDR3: TGCAGCGTTGAAGATCGACAGGCCTATGGCTACACCTTC. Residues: CSVEDRQAYGYTF.

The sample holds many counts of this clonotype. CDR3 residues: CASSSPGHSYEQYF. CDR3 in DNA: TGTGCCAGCAGTTCTCCGGGACACTCCTACGAGCAGTACTTC. The J gene is TRBJ2-7, the V gene TRBV7-9, with D possibly being TRBD1 (6 bases). The CDR3 length is 14 residues. Trimming pared 6 bases from V and 0 bases from J, leaving 12 bases between. The V gene's germline CDR1 is SEHNR and CDR2 FQNEAQ (reference sequence).

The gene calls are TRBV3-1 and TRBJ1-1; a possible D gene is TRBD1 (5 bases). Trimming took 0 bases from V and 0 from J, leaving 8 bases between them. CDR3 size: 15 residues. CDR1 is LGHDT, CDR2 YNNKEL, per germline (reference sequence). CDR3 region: CASSQDPGMNTEAFF. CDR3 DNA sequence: TGTGCCAGCAGCCAAGATCCAGGGATGAACACTGAAGCTTTCTTT.

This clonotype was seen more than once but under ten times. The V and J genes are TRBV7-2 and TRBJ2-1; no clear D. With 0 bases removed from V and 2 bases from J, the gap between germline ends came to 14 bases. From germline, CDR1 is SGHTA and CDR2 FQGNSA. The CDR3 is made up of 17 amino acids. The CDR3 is CASSLALEPTPYNEQFF. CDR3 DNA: TGTGCCAGCAGCTTAGCGTTAGAGCCGACCCCCTACAATGAGCAGTTCTTC.

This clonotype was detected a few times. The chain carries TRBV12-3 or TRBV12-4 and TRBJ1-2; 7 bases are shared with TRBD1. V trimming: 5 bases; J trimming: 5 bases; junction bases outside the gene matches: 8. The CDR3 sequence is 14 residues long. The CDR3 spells CASSRQGLTYGYTF. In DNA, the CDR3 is TGTGCCAGCAGTCGACAGGGCCTTACATATGGCTACACCTTC.

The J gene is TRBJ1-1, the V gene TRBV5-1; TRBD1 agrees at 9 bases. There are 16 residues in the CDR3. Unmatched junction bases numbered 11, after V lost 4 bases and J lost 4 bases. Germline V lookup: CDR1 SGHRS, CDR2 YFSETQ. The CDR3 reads CASSPWETGGGTEAFF. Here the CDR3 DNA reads TGCGCCAGCAGCCCTTGGGAGACAGGGGGTGGCACTGAAGCTTTCTTT.

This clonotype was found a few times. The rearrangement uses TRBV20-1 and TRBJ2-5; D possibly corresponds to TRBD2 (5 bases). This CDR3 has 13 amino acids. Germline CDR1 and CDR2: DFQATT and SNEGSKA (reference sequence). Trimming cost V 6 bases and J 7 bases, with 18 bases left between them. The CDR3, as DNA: TGCAGTGCGGCGGACTGGGGAGCGGCGACCCAGTACTTC. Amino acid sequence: CSAADWGAATQYF.

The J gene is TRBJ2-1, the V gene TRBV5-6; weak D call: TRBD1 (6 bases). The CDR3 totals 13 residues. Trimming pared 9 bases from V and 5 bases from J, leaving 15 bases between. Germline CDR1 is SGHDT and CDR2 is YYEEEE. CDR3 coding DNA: TGTGCCACCAGGACAGTCCAACACAATGAGCAGTTCTTC. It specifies CATRTVQHNEQFF.

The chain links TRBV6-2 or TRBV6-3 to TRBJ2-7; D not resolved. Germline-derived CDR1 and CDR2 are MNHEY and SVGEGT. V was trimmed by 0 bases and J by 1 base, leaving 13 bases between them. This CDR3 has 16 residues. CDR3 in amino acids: CASSYSLTATSYEQYF. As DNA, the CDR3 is TGTGCCAGCAGTTACTCGCTCACAGCGACTTCCTACGAGCAGTACTTC.

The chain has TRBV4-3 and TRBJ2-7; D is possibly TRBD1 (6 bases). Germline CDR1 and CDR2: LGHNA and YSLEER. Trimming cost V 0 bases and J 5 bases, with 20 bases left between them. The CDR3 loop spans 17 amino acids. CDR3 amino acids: CASSQELGVMGADEQYF. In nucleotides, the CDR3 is TGCGCCAGCAGCCAAGAATTGGGGGTTATGGGGGCAGACGAGCAGTACTTC.

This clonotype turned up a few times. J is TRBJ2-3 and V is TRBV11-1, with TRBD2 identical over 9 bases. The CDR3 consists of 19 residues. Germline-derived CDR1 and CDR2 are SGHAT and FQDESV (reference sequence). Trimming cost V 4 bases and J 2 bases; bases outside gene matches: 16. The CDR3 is CASSSALAGRSGNTDTQYF. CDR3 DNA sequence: TGTGCCAGCAGCTCTGCCCTAGCGGGAAGGTCCGGAAACACAGATACGCAGTATTTT.

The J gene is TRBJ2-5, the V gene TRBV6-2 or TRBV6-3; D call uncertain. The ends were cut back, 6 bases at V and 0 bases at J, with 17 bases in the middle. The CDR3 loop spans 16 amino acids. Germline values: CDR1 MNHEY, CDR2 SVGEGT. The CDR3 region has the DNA TGTGCCAGCAGCTGGCGGACCCAAATGTACCAAGAGACCCAGTACTTC. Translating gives CASSWRTQMYQETQYF.

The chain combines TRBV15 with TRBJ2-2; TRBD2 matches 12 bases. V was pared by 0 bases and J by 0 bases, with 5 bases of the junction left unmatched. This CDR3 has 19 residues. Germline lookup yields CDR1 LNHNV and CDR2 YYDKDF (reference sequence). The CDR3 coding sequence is TGTGCCACCAGCAGAGACCTAGGACTAGCGGGATCGAACACCGGGGAGCTGTTTTTT. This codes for CATSRDLGLAGSNTGELFF. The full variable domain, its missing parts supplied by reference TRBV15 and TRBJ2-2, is DAMVIQNPRYQVTQFGKPVTLSCSQTLNHNVMYWYQQKSSQAPKLLFHYYDKDFNNEADTPDNFQSRRPNTSFCFLDIRSPGLGDTAMYLCATSRDLGLAGSNTGELFFGEGSRLTVL.

CDR3 loop: CSVGGGETQYF. CDR3 coding DNA: TGCAGCGTCGGAGGGGGAGAGACCCAGTACTTC. This chain joins TRBV29-1 and TRBJ2-5; D may match TRBD1 or TRBD2 (6 bases each). The CDR3 consists of 11 residues. The V end was cut by 6 bases, the J end by 4 bases, with 9 bases between. Germline V gene lookup returns CDR1 SQVTM and CDR2 ANQGSEA. The variable domain in full, completed from reference TRBV29-1 and TRBJ2-5, reads SAVISQKPSRDICQRGTSLTIQCQVDSQVTMMFWYRQQPGQSLTLIATANQGSEATYESGFVIDKFPISRPNLTFSTLTVSNMSPEDSSIYLCSVGGGETQYFGPGTRLLVL.

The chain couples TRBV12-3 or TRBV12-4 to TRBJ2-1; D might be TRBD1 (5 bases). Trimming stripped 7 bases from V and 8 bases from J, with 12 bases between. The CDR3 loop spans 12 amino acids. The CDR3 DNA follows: TGTGCCAGCACCCTTACAGGAGATGAGCAGTTCTTC. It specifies CASTLTGDEQFF.

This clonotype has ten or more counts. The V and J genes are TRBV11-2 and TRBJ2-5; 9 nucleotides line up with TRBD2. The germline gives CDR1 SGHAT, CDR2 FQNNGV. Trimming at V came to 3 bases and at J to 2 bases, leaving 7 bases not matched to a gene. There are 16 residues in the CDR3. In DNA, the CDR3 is TGTGCCAGCAGCTTCCTTCTAGCGGGGAGGCAAGAGACCCAGTACTTC. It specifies CASSFLLAGRQETQYF.

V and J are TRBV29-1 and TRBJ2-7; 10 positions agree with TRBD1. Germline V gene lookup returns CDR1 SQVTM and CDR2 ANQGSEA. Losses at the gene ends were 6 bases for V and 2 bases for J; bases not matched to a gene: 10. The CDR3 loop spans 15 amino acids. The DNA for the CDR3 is TGCAGCGTAACACTCCGGGACAGGGGCCCCTACGAGCAGTACTTC. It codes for CSVTLRDRGPYEQYF.

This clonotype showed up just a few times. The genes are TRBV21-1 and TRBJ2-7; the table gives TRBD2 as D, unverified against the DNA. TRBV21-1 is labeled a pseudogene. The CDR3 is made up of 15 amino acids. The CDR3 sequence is CASTQSGQSLYEQYF. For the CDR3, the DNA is TGTGCCAGCACCCAATCTGGGCAGTCCCTCTACGAGCAGTACTTC.

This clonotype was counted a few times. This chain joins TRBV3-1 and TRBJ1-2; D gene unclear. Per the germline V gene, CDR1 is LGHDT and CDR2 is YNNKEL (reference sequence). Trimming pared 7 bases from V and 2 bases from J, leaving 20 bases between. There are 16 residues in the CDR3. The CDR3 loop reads CASTPRREAMNYGYTF. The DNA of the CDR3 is TGTGCCAGCACCCCAAGACGGGAAGCCATGAACTATGGCTACACCTTC.

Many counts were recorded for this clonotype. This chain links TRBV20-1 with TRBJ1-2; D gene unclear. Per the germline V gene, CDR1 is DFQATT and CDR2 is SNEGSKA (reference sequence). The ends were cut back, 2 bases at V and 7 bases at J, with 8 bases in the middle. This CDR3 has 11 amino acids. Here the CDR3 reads CSARLGSGYTF. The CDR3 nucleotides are TGCAGTGCTAGATTAGGGAGTGGCTACACCTTC.

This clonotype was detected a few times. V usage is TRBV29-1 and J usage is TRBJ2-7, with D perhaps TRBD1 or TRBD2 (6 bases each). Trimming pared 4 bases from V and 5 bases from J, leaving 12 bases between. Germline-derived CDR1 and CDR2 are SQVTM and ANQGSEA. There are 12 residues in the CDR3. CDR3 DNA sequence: TGCAGCGTTGTAAAGGGGGGCGACGAGCAGTACTTC. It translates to CSVVKGGDEQYF.

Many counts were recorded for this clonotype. In nucleotides, the CDR3 is TGTGCCAGCAGAGGGGACAGGGGAGGAACAGATACGCAGTATTTT. Encoded protein: CASRGDRGGTDTQYF. The chain joins TRBV4-2 to TRBJ2-3; 10 bases are a match to TRBD1. This CDR3 region has 15 residues. Germline V gene lookup returns CDR1 LGHNA and CDR2 YNFKEQ. J gave up 3 bases and V 6 bases, and 6 bases lay outside the gene matches.

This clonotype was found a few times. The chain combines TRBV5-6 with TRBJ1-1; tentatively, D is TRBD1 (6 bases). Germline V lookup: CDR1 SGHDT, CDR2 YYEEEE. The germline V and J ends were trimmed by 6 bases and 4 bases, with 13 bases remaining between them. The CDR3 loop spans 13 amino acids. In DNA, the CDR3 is TGTGCCAGCACCAAGGGGGGGGGCACTGAAGCTTTCTTT. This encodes CASTKGGGTEAFF. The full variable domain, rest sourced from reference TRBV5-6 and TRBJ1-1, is DAGVTQSPTHLIKTRGQQVTLRCSPKSGHDTVSWYQQALGQGPQFIFQYYEEEERQRGNFPDRFSGHQFPNYSSELNVNALLLGDSALYLCASTKGGGTEAFFGQGTRLTVV.